This T cell receptor beta chain came from a study of molecular identifiers for immune sequencing clone quantification. Concerning this clonotype: The missing conserved phenylalanine or tryptophan at the end of this CDR3 makes a read error likely.

Germline V lookup: CDR1 LGHDT, CDR2 YNNKEL (reference sequence). V was pared by 1 base and J by 3 bases, with 5 bases of the junction left unmatched. The CDR3 consists of 16 residues. One entry per CDR3 protein, called by TCRdb with MiXCR from the PCR reads. The sample has 250,000 to 400,000 distinct CDR3 sequences, around a fifth seen once. The chain is built from TRBV3-1 and TRBJ2-1; 8 nucleotides align to TRBD1. This sequence originates from a human donor in good health. Some libraries in this study had Jurkat cell RNA spiked in. Sequencing used naive CD8+ T cells from blood, with Jurkat cell RNA spiked in. Subset in this sample: FACS-sorted CD8+CD4-CCR7+CD45RA+ naive T cells. CDR3 amino acids: CASSQVFGQGYNEQFL. CDR3 in DNA: TGTGCCAGCAGCCAAGTTTTCGGACAGGGCTACAATGAGCAGTTCCTC.